The 28 T cell receptor beta chains reported below all come from one sample, sequenced in a study of T cell responses to AZD1222 COVID-19 vaccine. TCRdb's copy holds only in-frame clones and misses some; the assay was immunoSEQ multiplex PCR. Of 90,000 to 120,000 clones in the sample, 92% were seen once. The starting material was peripheral blood, obtained 28 days after the second AZD1222 dose. The source of these receptors is an adult who received the AZD1222 COVID-19 vaccine.

The V call is TRBV18, the J call TRBJ1-1, with a possible D match to TRBD1 (6 bases). V was clipped by 5 bases and J by 1 base, with 11 bases between them. Germline loops: CDR1 KGHSH, CDR2 LQKENI. The CDR3 totals 14 residues. CDR3 sequence: CASSSGHSNTEAFF. CDR3 coding DNA: TGTGCCAGCTCATCGGGACACTCGAACACTGAAGCTTTCTTT.

On this clone: This sample includes further DNA sequences coding for the same CDR3. This chain links TRBV5-1 with TRBJ2-7; TRBD2 matches at 8 bases. The germline V gene has CDR1 SGHRS and CDR2 YFSETQ. CDR3 length equals 14 residues. With V trimmed by 4 bases and J by 1 base, 4 bases remained unmatched. CDR3 DNA sequence: TGCGCCAGCAGCGAGGCGGGGGGATCCTACGAGCAGTACTTC. Its protein is CASSEAGGSYEQYF.

This chain uses TRBV5-4 with TRBJ2-5, with D tentatively TRBD1 (8 bases). V was shortened by 2 bases and J by 7 bases, with 15 bases between the two germline ends. Germline lookup yields CDR1 SGHNT and CDR2 YYREEE (reference sequence). The length of the CDR3 is 14 residues. CDR3 bases: TGTGCCAGCAGCTTAGCGGACAGGGAGGGGACCCAGTACTTC. Its protein product is CASSLADREGTQYF.

CDR3 protein: CASSSQGVPKLQYF. In DNA form, the CDR3 reads TGTGCCAGCAGTTCCCAGGGCGTTCCAAAACTTCAGTACTTC. The V and J genes are TRBV28 and TRBJ2-4, with D perhaps TRBD1 (5 bases). CDR3 length: 14 residues. The germline gives CDR1 MDHEN, CDR2 SYDVKM. Trimming shortened V by 4 bases and J by 11 bases, and 18 bases separated the two germline ends.

The chain uses TRBV11-2 and TRBJ1-4, with 10 bases matching TRBD1. Trimming cost V 3 bases and J 8 bases; bases outside gene matches: 3. This CDR3 region has 14 residues. Per germline, CDR1 SGHAT and CDR2 FQNNGV. CDR3: CASSFGQGGEKLFF. DNA for the CDR3: TGTGCCAGCAGCTTTGGACAGGGGGGCGAAAAACTGTTTTTT.

The chain combines TRBV12-3 or TRBV12-4 with TRBJ2-1; D possibly uses TRBD1 or TRBD2 (6 bases each). V lost 1 base to trimming and J lost 9 bases, with 10 bases between them. CDR3 length equals 13 residues. DNA for the CDR3: TGTGCCAGCAGTTTAGTCGGGGGCGGTGAGCAGTTCTTC. It is translated as CASSLVGGGEQFF.

The chain carries TRBV9 and TRBJ2-1, with TRBD2 matching 7 bases. This CDR3 spans 11 amino acids. CDR1 is SGDLS and CDR2 is YYNGEE in the germline V gene. The junction had 3 bases not matched to a gene; V was cut back by 6 bases and J by 9 bases. CDR3 sequence (DNA): TGTGCCAGCACTAGGGAGGGTGAGCAGTTCTTC. Translating it yields CASTREGEQFF.

The gene calls are TRBV28 and TRBJ1-2; D possibly corresponds to TRBD1 (5 bases). Trimming took 4 bases from V and 5 from J, leaving 26 bases between them. The CDR3 is 18 residues long. Germline CDR1 MDHEN, CDR2 SYDVKM. The CDR3 nucleotides are TGTGCCAGCAGTTCTTTCATCGACAGCCCGAAAAGCGGATATGGCTACACCTTC. Amino acid sequence: CASSSFIDSPKSGYGYTF.

This clone has just a few counts. The chain joins TRBV19 to TRBJ1-2, with D maybe TRBD1 (6 bases). Trimming shortened V by 7 bases and J by 1 base, and 16 bases separated the two germline ends. The CDR3 length is 15 residues. CDR1 is LNHDA and CDR2 is SQIVND in the germline V gene (reference sequence). DNA for the CDR3: TGTGCCAGTACCAACGACAGGAGAAATAACTATGGCTACACCTTC. Its protein is CASTNDRRNNYGYTF.

The chain uses TRBV11-3 and TRBJ2-1; TRBD2 aligns across 11 bases. This CDR3 has 15 residues. The V and J ends lost 5 bases and 7 bases, in that order; junction bases with no gene match: 7. CDR1 SGHNT and CDR2 YENEEA come from the germline V gene. CDR3 sequence (DNA): TGTGCCAGCAGCGATAGCGGGGGGGTGGGTAATGAGCAGTTCTTC. It specifies CASSDSGGVGNEQFF. The variable domain in full, completed from reference TRBV11-3 and TRBJ2-1, reads EAGVVQSPRYKIIEKKQPVAFWCNPISGHNTLYWYLQNLGQGPELLIRYENEEAVDDSQLPKDRFSAERLKGVDSTLKIQPAELGDSAVYLCASSDSGGVGNEQFFGPGTRLTVL.

The CDR3 loop is CASSDSQETQYF. CDR3 nucleotide sequence: TGTGCCAGCAGCGACAGTCAAGAGACCCAGTACTTC. The chain couples TRBV6-5 to TRBJ2-5; a weak D match, TRBD1 (5 bases). V was pared by 6 bases and J by 2 bases, with 7 bases between. The CDR3 contains 12 residues. The V gene's germline CDR1 is MNHEY and CDR2 SVGAGI.

J is TRBJ2-2 and V is TRBV5-5; TRBD1 matches at 7 bases. Trimming took 0 bases from V and 3 from J; bases not matched to a gene: 8. The CDR3 runs 17 residues. Per the germline V gene, CDR1 is SGHKS and CDR2 is YYEKEE (reference sequence). This CDR3 is CASSLDPGQIYTGELFF. CDR3 nucleotides: TGTGCCAGCAGCTTGGACCCGGGACAGATATACACCGGGGAGCTGTTTTTT.

The gene calls are TRBV5-6 and TRBJ2-7; 8 nucleotides line up with TRBD1. The germline CDR1 and CDR2 sequences are SGHDT and YYEEEE. Trimming took 0 bases from V and 7 from J; bases not matched to a gene: 9. The CDR3 totals 15 residues. CDR3 bases: TGTGCCAGCAGCTTGGCGACAGGGGCCCCATGGGAGCAGTACTTC. This translates into CASSLATGAPWEQYF.

The chain joins TRBV5-1 to TRBJ2-7; 9 bases line up with TRBD2. This CDR3 has 15 residues. The trim removed 2 bases at V and 3 bases at J, leaving 6 bases unmatched. CDR1 SGHRS and CDR2 YFSETQ come from the germline V gene. The CDR3 DNA reads as TGCGCCAGCAGCTTAACTAGCGGGCCTAACTACGAGCAGTACTTC. This encodes CASSLTSGPNYEQYF.

Concerning this clone: At one of its ends the junction is not consistent with the germline gene, which may arise from a read error. This sequence joins TRBV7-6 and TRBJ2-3; 8 bases align to TRBD1. This CDR3 region has 9 residues. Germline CDR1 reads SGHVS; CDR2 reads FNYEAQ. DNA for the CDR3: TGTGCCAGCAGCGAACAGGGGGATTTT. Translating it yields CASSEQGDF. Full variable domain (outside the CDR3, taken from reference TRBV7-6 and TRBJ2-3): GAGVSQSPRYKVTKRGQDVALRCDPISGHVSLYWYRQALGQGPEFLTYFNYEAQQDKSGLPNDRFSAERPEGSISTLTIQRTEQRDSAMYRCASSEQGDFGPGTRLTVL.

The chain combines TRBV18 with TRBJ1-2, with 10 nucleotides matching TRBD1. This CDR3 contains 16 residues. Germline V lookup: CDR1 KGHSH, CDR2 LQKENI. J was trimmed by 0 bases and V by 5 bases; bases with no gene match: 6. The CDR3 nucleotides read TGTGCCAGCTCATCCTCAGGACAGGGGGCTAACTATGGCTACACCTTC. Translation gives CASSSSGQGANYGYTF.

J is TRBJ1-2 and V is TRBV7-2; D is unresolved. Germline V gene sequence: CDR1 SGHTA, CDR2 FQGNSA. V was pared by 0 bases and J by 5 bases, with 4 bases between. This CDR3 comprises 12 residues. The CDR3 region has the DNA TGTGCCAGCAGCTTAGCAGGGTATGGCTACACCTTC. The encoded protein is CASSLAGYGYTF.

V is TRBV19 and J is TRBJ1-1; 11 positions match TRBD1. This CDR3 has 15 amino acids. CDR1 and CDR2 from the germline V gene are LNHDA and SQIVND (reference sequence). V shed 3 bases, J shed 5 bases, and the junction held 5 bases outside the gene matches. The CDR3 protein is CASSISGTGGTEAFF. Written as DNA, the CDR3 is TGTGCCAGTAGTATTAGTGGGACAGGGGGAACTGAAGCTTTCTTT. Full variable domain (outside the CDR3, taken from reference TRBV19 and TRBJ1-1): DGGITQSPKYLFRKEGQNVTLSCEQNLNHDAMYWYRQDPGQGLRLIYYSQIVNDFQKGDIAEGYSVSREKKESFPLTVTSAQKNPTAFYLCASSISGTGGTEAFFGQGTRLTVV.

V and J are TRBV5-1 and TRBJ2-5; D is possibly TRBD2 (6 bases). Germline CDR1 and CDR2: SGHRS and YFSETQ. V lost 6 bases, J lost 1 base, and 13 bases lay in between. This CDR3 is built from 14 residues. CDR3 in DNA: TGCGCCAGCAAGCTTGGGGGAGGCCAAGAGACCCAGTACTTC. Amino acid sequence: CASKLGGGQETQYF.

CDR3 loop: CASSLVAGPAETQYF. CDR3 DNA sequence: TGCGCCAGCAGCTTGGTTGCGGGTCCTGCTGAGACCCAGTACTTC. This rearrangement joins TRBV5-1 to TRBJ2-5; TRBD2 is a possible D gene (5 bases). The CDR3 length is 15 residues. V lost 0 bases and J 5 bases, leaving 14 bases between the germline ends. Germline CDR1 is SGHRS and CDR2 is YFSETQ.

This sequence joins TRBV10-1 and TRBJ2-5; TRBD2 matches 7 bases. Germline CDR1 and CDR2: WNHNN and SYGVQD (reference sequence). The CDR3 is 14 residues long. Trimming took 4 bases from V and 2 from J; bases not matched to a gene: 4. CDR3 nucleotide sequence: TGCGCCAGCAGTGCGGGGGGTAGTCAAGAGACCCAGTACTTC. This translates into CASSAGGSQETQYF.

The chain couples TRBV6-5 to TRBJ1-2; the D is unclear. This CDR3 spans 14 amino acids. CDR1 is MNHEY, CDR2 SVGAGI, per germline. The V and J ends lost 7 bases and 3 bases respectively, with 15 bases between them. CDR3 bases: TGTGCCAGCACTAGGACGGTCTCAGACTATGGCTACACCTTC. Encoded protein: CASTRTVSDYGYTF.

The chain is built from TRBV9 and TRBJ2-2, with 12 bases identical to TRBD2. V lost 4 bases, J lost 5 bases, and 6 bases stayed unmatched. CDR1 is SGDLS, CDR2 YYNGEE, per germline. The length of the CDR3 is 16 residues. The CDR3 nucleotides are TGTGCCAGCAGCATTCGACTAGCGGGGGAAACCGGGGAGCTGTTTTTT. Translating it yields CASSIRLAGETGELFF.

This rearrangement joins TRBV7-2 to TRBJ1-2, with 10 bases matching TRBD1. CDR1 is SGHTA and CDR2 is FQGNSA in the germline V gene. V shed 4 bases and J 3 bases; nucleotides not matched to a gene: 2. The CDR3 sequence is 14 residues long. CDR3 loop: CASSSGTGDYGYTF. CDR3 sequence (DNA): TGTGCCAGCAGCTCGGGGACAGGGGACTATGGCTACACCTTC.

The genes are TRBV4-3 and TRBJ1-2; no reliable D call. V lost 0 bases and J lost 2, with 16 bases in between. The CDR3 sequence is 17 residues long. Germline assignment: CDR1 LGHNA and CDR2 YSLEER. Here the CDR3 DNA reads TGCGCCAGCAGCCAAGATCTAAGAACACCTCCCAACTATGGCTACACCTTC. This encodes CASSQDLRTPPNYGYTF.

The rearrangement uses TRBV30 and TRBJ2-5; D unclear. Looked up from germline, CDR1 is GTSNPN and CDR2 is SVGIG (reference sequence). The V gene lost 0 bases and the J gene lost 2 bases, with 10 bases spanning the gap. The CDR3 has 14 residues. Here the CDR3 reads CAWSVGSIQETQYF. CDR3 bases: TGTGCCTGGAGTGTAGGGTCTATACAAGAGACCCAGTACTTC.

This chain connects TRBV10-3 to TRBJ1-3; D is uncertain. The V gene lost 3 bases and the J gene lost 0 bases, with 9 bases spanning the gap. Germline V gene data show CDR1 as ENHRY and CDR2 as SYGVKD. CDR3 size: 15 residues. CDR3 sequence: CAISDSASSGNTIYF. DNA of the CDR3: TGTGCCATCAGTGACAGTGCCAGCTCTGGAAACACCATATATTTT.

Details on this clone: Different DNA sequences within this sample yield the same CDR3. This rearrangement joins TRBV18 to TRBJ1-2, with D maybe TRBD1 (6 bases). This CDR3 contains 13 residues. V shed 2 bases and J shed 3 bases, with 7 bases lying between them. The V gene's germline CDR1 is KGHSH and CDR2 LQKENI. The CDR3 region has the DNA TGTGCCAGCTCACCAAGGGGGGACTATGGCTACACCTTC. Translation: CASSPRGDYGYTF.